This T cell receptor beta chain was recorded in a study of cytomegalovirus exposure and HLA in healthy donors (dated by TCRdb to between 2016 and 2019). About the study as a whole: In an earlier analysis of around 540 of the donors, about 270 Gb of sequence data and 90 million to 120 million unique TCR beta sequences from 180 million or so T cells were reported. An earlier analysis of around 640 of the donors used high-throughput TCR beta sequencing to judge whether each TCR beta V gene segment behaved as functional or pseudogenic. The T cell repertoires of 550 to 850 subjects were profiled by immunosequencing and related to cytomegalovirus serostatus. To predict cytomegalovirus infection status, the study combined high-throughput TCR immunosequencing, statistical association of individual TCRs with disease status, and machine learning. Rather than drawing on any new phenotypic data, the later analysis identified candidate immune exposures from TCR beta sequences and the way those sequences occurred across donors. Among the roughly 400 genotyped donors, about 85% belonged to the genetic ancestry cluster associated with self-reported Caucasian donors. Across roughly 420 genotyped donors of the cohort, an average of about 220,000 unique TCR beta nucleotide sequences per donor were sequenced, and around 19% of those sequences were non-productive. An early release that covered roughly 600 HLA-typed donors contained approximately 300 gigabases of sequencing data and roughly 84 million unique TCR sequences. To study patterns of TCR occurrence, a later analysis re-analyzed previously published TCR beta repertoires from 666 donors and added high-resolution HLA genotyping. Because of strong linkage in the cohort, 4 to 6 DR-DQ haplotypes were treated as single units for association and clustering. HLA typing included class I and class II loci at four-digit resolution. Alongside the repertoire data, information on donor age, sex, ethnicity and CMV serostatus was compiled. Every repertoire in the discovery cohort had been generated on one and the same sequencing platform. In addition to the first cohort of roughly 700 subjects, a separate validation cohort of over 90 different subjects was used. Typing coverage varied by locus: roughly 620-640 donors for A, B, C, DRB1 and DQB1; approximately 520 for DQA1; approximately 570 for DPA1; approximately 450 for DPB1. Genome-wide SNP genotypes for about 55% of the 666 donors were used in a later genetic analysis, which treated that subset as a discovery cohort. The study aimed to test whether cataloging public T cell receptors could reveal signatures of past pathogen exposure. What the study reported, not specific to this receptor: In a later analysis, several top co-occurrence clusters were reported to appear linked to parvovirus B19, influenza, CMV and Epstein-Barr virus. In a later analysis, HLA-associated TCR beta chains showed more clonal expansion and lower generation probabilities than non-associated chains that were equally common. A group of highly shared sequence variants was considered likely to be a technical artifact of the sequencing pipeline. A further reported finding was that TCR beta sequences accurately predicted the HLA-A and HLA-B alleles for most subjects in the first cohort. According to a later genetic analysis, donors in an Asian-associated ancestry cluster had fewer N-insertions in productive TCRs than the approximately 650-donor mean. Because some donors lacked HLA typing at each locus, the association tests relied only on the typed subset. The classifier was reported to diagnose cytomegalovirus status with high specificity and sensitivity in both the original and validation cohorts. In vitro tests confirmed that a few of the cytomegalovirus-associated TCR beta chains recognize cytomegalovirus antigens. Most TCR sequences were seen in very few donors, while some public TCRs were found in many individuals. At a false discovery rate of 0.05, a later analysis linked 16,000 or so TCR beta sequences to specific HLA alleles. Linkage disequilibrium might explain the correlated functional status among segregating V segments, but an unknown experimental factor could not be excluded. A later analysis found that TCR association rates varied across HLA loci, with DRB1 alleles showing the most associated TCRs and HLA-C alleles the fewest. This cohort had only TCR beta chains sequenced, and the lack of alpha or paired-chain data limited which features could be detected. In an earlier analysis of approximately 590 of the donors, most TCR beta V segments appeared in productive rearrangements about 87% or about 30% of the time, broadly matching IMGT annotations. Presence/absence analyses assumed roughly uniform sequencing depth across donors, an assumption that may not hold. The study listed 150 to 200 TCR beta chains as associated with cytomegalovirus. Because counts were too low, around 17 rarely observed V segments, including chromosome 9 orphons, were left out of the earlier analysis of several hundred of the donors. For the cohort, immune exposure information was limited to CMV serostatus. According to the authors, the approach could potentially be generalized to other disease states and immunological phenotypes. In a later genetic analysis, a missense DCLRE1C variant was associated with V-gene and J-gene trimming of TCR beta chains, and the association was replicated in an independent cohort. Because the 87-base-pair reads could not distinguish some IMGT-functional V segments, including TRBV6-2 and TRBV6-3, those segments were excluded. When HLA alleles, especially DR and DQ, strongly co-occurred, attributing TCR associations to individual alleles was difficult. In a later analysis, most CMV-associated TCR beta chains were found to appear HLA-restricted, with HLA associations seemingly driven largely by CMV exposure.

The cohort consisted of 666 healthy bone marrow donors. At the time of sampling, all cohort members were nominally healthy, though unrecorded immune exposures were likely present. The donor tested CMV seronegative, placing the donor among the 300 to 450 seronegative members of the cohort. A peripheral blood sample was provided by each donor, and peripheral blood mononuclear cells were used for TCR beta sequencing. The Qiagen DNeasy Blood Extraction Kit was used to extract genomic DNA from the blood cell samples. The CDR3 measures 16 amino acids from cysteine to phenylalanine. Only the CDR3 DNA stays, 48 bases, in frame from base 1. CDR1 and CDR2, looked up from the germline V gene, are MNHEY and SVGAGI. V and J are truncated by 2 bases and 0 bases respectively, leaving an intervening sequence of 13 bases. Concerning this clone itself: This receptor's antigen is unknown.

Library construction relied on the immunoSEQ multiplex PCR assay. For the multiplex PCR, a mixture combining 60 forward primers for TCR Vbeta segments and 13 reverse primers for TCR Jbeta segments was used. The CDR3 region of rearranged TCR beta genes was amplified from genomic DNA by a multiplex PCR assay. Amplified TCR beta libraries were sequenced as 87-base-pair reads on the Illumina HiSeq System. The paper's processing steps were these. A later analysis counted about 80 million unique TCR beta chains across the approximately 700 repertoires, and about 10 million of these chains were shared by at least two donors. A nearest-neighbor algorithm error-corrected the raw reads and collapsed the reads into unique sequences, merging closely related sequences to remove PCR and sequencing errors. V, D and J gene segments were assigned by aligning CDR3 sequences to IMGT reference sequences. For a sequence to be retained, at least a six-nucleotide match to both a V gene segment and a J gene segment was required. Rearrangements were classified as productive when the CDR3 lacked stop codons and remained in frame with V and J, and all other rearrangements were classified as non-productive. Following IMGT convention, CDR3 was defined as the stretch from the second conserved V-encoded cysteine to the conserved J-encoded phenylalanine. The earlier analysis of about 610 of the donors excluded any sequence lacking an unambiguous match to a single V gene segment. In an earlier analysis of a few hundred of the donors, V segments were called functional above 56.7% productive rearrangements and were called segregating when the between-donor standard deviation exceeded 5%. To diagnose cytomegalovirus status from the catalog of TCR beta chain sequences, a statistical classification framework was built. In a later analysis, TCR nucleotide sequences were compared against IMGT/GENE-DB human TR gene sequences so that V and J genes could be assigned. A later analysis assigned CDR3 sequences and most-parsimonious VDJ recombination scenarios with the TCRdist pipeline. In a later analysis, every TCR beta chain was defined by the combination of its CDR3 amino acid sequence and its V-gene family, and reads without a unique V-gene family were dropped. A later analysis removed nearly 600 highly shared, low-generation-probability nucleotide sequences to deal with suspected cross-contamination and a sequencing artifact. In a later analysis, a clonal expansion index for each public chain was calculated from normalized within-repertoire ranks of inferred template counts. In a later analysis, generation probabilities were computed with a VDJ recombination model fitted to out-of-frame rearrangements, and the resulting probabilities were checked against IGoR. Hypergeometric tests were used in a later analysis to score TCR-TCR, TCR-HLA and TCR-CMV co-occurrence, with a repertoire-size bias correction applied to the TCR pairs. False discovery rates were estimated in a later analysis by permuting HLA or CMV assignments 20 times. In a later analysis, co-occurring TCRs were grouped with DBSCAN, and TCRdist sequence similarity was added when clustering was performed within HLA-allele-positive subsets. Repertoires with fewer than 30,000 or more than 120,000 public chains, plus five repertoires with anomalous nucleotide sharing, were excluded from co-occurrence clustering. TCRdb retrieved this table from immuneACCESS and kept in-frame rearrangements only. Not all clones are present; in checked studies, unresolved V genes account for under half, and no reason is known for the remainder. D and trimming come from the DNA, and the V and J calls and clone size come from that table. The table for this sample lists 120,000 or so clones. Jointly, the top ten make up approximately 3.8% of the sample.

This receptor was obtained from a man between 18 and 29 years old in good health and CMV-seronegative. Sample: PBMCs. This sequence uses TRBV6-5 and TRBJ1-1; the D gene lacks a confident call. The CDR3 has the sequence CASSYAGGTMNTEAFF. The DNA sequence is TGTGCCAGCAGTTACGCGGGCGGAACCATGAACACTGAAGCTTTCTTT.